One sample yielded the 14 T cell receptor beta chains listed below, sequenced in a study of cytomegalovirus exposure and HLA in healthy donors. Primers included in the PCR were 60 Vbeta and 13 Jbeta primers. Clones were sequenced by immunoSEQ multiplex PCR, and TCRdb holds only the in-frame ones, with some missing. The top ten hold 5% to 6.5% of the sample, which has 130,000 or so clones, approximately 8.6% seen once. The sequenced sample was PBMCs. The receptors here all came from a woman between 35 and 50 years old in good health and CMV-seropositive.

The table lists this clone with a few counts. J is TRBJ1-2 and V is TRBV5-1; weak D call: TRBD1 (6 bases). This CDR3 contains 12 residues. Trimming removed 4 bases from V and 2 bases from J, with 6 bases in between. Germline V gives CDR1 SGHRS, CDR2 YFSETQ. The CDR3 reads CASSDRNYGYTF. The CDR3, as DNA: TGCGCCAGCAGCGACAGGAACTATGGCTACACCTTC.

This clone was detected a few times. One junction end disagrees with the germline gene, perhaps due to a read error. V is TRBV28 and J is TRBJ1-2; 9 bases are shared with TRBD1. Germline V gene data show CDR1 as MDHEN and CDR2 as SYDVKM. CDR3 length: 13 amino acids. CDR3 nucleotides: TGTGCCAGCAGTTTAGGGACAGGGTTAGGCTACGCCTTC. Protein product: CASSLGTGLGYAF.

The rearrangement links TRBV14 to TRBJ1-4; no definite D call. CDR1 is SGHDN, CDR2 FVKESK, per germline. The CDR3 has 16 amino acids. Trimming removed 1 base from V and 5 bases from J, with 14 bases in between. For the CDR3, the DNA is TGTGCCAGCAGCCAAGTCGGAGCAGCCCCGAATGAAAAACTGTTTTTT. This codes for CASSQVGAAPNEKLFF.

The J gene is TRBJ2-3, the V gene TRBV19; 7 bases are a match to TRBD1. This CDR3 is built from 14 residues. CDR1 and CDR2 (germline): LNHDA, SQIVND (reference sequence). Unmatched junction bases numbered 4, after V lost 4 bases and J lost 3 bases. The CDR3 sequence is CASSKTGRTDTQYF. The CDR3 nucleotides are TGTGCCAGTAGTAAGACAGGGAGAACAGATACGCAGTATTTT.

This clone has more than one count but fewer than ten. The chain is built from TRBV29-1 and TRBJ2-7; TRBD1 is a possible D gene (6 bases). Trimming stripped 4 bases from V and 6 bases from J, with 10 bases between. This CDR3 comprises 11 residues. The V gene's germline CDR1 is SQVTM and CDR2 ANQGSEA. The CDR3 region is CSVGIGGEQYF. The CDR3 nucleotides are TGCAGCGTTGGGATAGGGGGCGAGCAGTACTTC.

In its sample, this clone was seen a few times. CDR3 DNA: TGTGCCAGCAGTGAATCCATCGGTAGCTACACCTTC. As protein: CASSESIGSYTF. The V and J genes are TRBV6-1 and TRBJ1-2; unclear D gene. The CDR3 totals 12 residues. Germline assignment: CDR1 MNHNS and CDR2 SASEGT. The germline V and J ends were trimmed by 2 bases and 9 bases, with 10 bases remaining between them.

The chain employs TRBV14 and TRBJ1-4, with unresolved D. Trimming removed 5 bases at V and 8 bases at J, with 18 bases between. The CDR3 runs 15 residues. Germline V gene data show CDR1 as SGHDN and CDR2 as FVKESK. The DNA for the CDR3 is TGTGCCAGCAGCACGCCTGGAGGAAAGAGGGAAAAACTGTTTTTT. Its translation is CASSTPGGKREKLFF. Looking up the rest from reference TRBV14 and TRBJ1-4 gives the full variable domain: EAGVTQFPSHSVIEKGQTVTLRCDPISGHDNLYWYRRVMGKEIKFLLHFVKESKQDESGMPNNRFLAERTGGTYSTLKVQPAELEDSGVYFCASSTPGGKREKLFFGSGTQLSVL.

There are a few counts of this clone. V gene TRBV27 combines with J gene TRBJ1-1, with D possibly matching TRBD1 (6 bases). This CDR3 has 18 amino acids. Germline loops: CDR1 MNHEY, CDR2 SMNVEV (reference sequence). Trimming shortened V by 3 bases and J by 7 bases, and 27 bases separated the two germline ends. The CDR3 nucleotides are TGTGCCAGCAGTTTCAGTACCGGGGGGGGCAGCAGAATCTTTGAAGCTTTCTTT. It translates to CASSFSTGGGSRIFEAFF.

This clone was observed a few times. Here the CDR3 reads CASSVEGDQPQHF. The CDR3 DNA sequence: TGTGCCAGCAGCGTAGAAGGGGATCAGCCCCAGCATTTT. The V call is TRBV9, the J call TRBJ1-5; the D gene is possibly TRBD1 (5 bases). V was trimmed by 0 bases and J by 5 bases, leaving 6 bases between them. Germline V gene data show CDR1 as SGDLS and CDR2 as YYNGEE. The CDR3 loop spans 13 amino acids.

This clone was counted between two and nine times. This rearrangement joins TRBV9 to TRBJ2-2, with D possibly being TRBD2 (6 bases). Germline CDR1 and CDR2: SGDLS and YYNGEE. Trimming stripped 7 bases from V and 5 bases from J, with 18 bases between. The CDR3 extends over 15 amino acids. The DNA of the CDR3 is TGTGCCAGCGCACACAGCGGGTATCCGACCGGGGAGCTGTTTTTT. It encodes CASAHSGYPTGELFF.

The chain employs TRBV5-1 and TRBJ1-1; tentative D call: TRBD1 (6 bases). With 1 base removed from V and 5 bases from J, the gap between germline ends came to 12 bases. The CDR3 loop spans 14 amino acids. From germline, CDR1 is SGHRS and CDR2 YFSETQ. The CDR3: CASSLSQGLTEAFF. CDR3 nucleotide sequence: TGCGCCAGCAGCTTGTCTCAGGGGTTGACTGAAGCTTTCTTT.

A few counts support this clone. CDR3 coding DNA: TGTGCCAGCACCCAATTTTCCCCAACTAGCCGTATTAACGGAGAGACCCAGTACTTC. Translated: CASTQFSPTSRINGETQYF. The V call is TRBV7-9, the J call TRBJ2-5; possibly TRBD2 for D (6 bases). CDR1 is SEHNR, CDR2 FQNEAQ, per germline (reference sequence). The CDR3 has 19 amino acids. The V gene lost 7 bases and the J gene lost 4 bases, with 31 bases spanning the gap.

This clone was seen a handful of times. The J gene is TRBJ1-2, the V gene TRBV29-1; D is undetermined. This CDR3 has 11 residues. The germline V gene has CDR1 SQVTM and CDR2 ANQGSEA. V was clipped by 1 base and J by 7 bases, with 7 bases between them. CDR3 sequence: CSVEGAFGYTF. The DNA for the CDR3 is TGCAGCGTTGAAGGGGCTTTTGGCTACACCTTC.

This chain uses TRBV5-1 with TRBJ2-7; the D gene is possibly TRBD1 (6 bases). The CDR3 loop spans 14 amino acids. V was shortened by 1 base and J by 0 bases, with 8 bases between the two germline ends. Germline values: CDR1 SGHRS, CDR2 YFSETQ. CDR3 sequence (DNA): TGCGCCAGCAGCTTGACAGGGAGCTCCTACGAGCAGTACTTC. Translating it yields CASSLTGSSYEQYF.